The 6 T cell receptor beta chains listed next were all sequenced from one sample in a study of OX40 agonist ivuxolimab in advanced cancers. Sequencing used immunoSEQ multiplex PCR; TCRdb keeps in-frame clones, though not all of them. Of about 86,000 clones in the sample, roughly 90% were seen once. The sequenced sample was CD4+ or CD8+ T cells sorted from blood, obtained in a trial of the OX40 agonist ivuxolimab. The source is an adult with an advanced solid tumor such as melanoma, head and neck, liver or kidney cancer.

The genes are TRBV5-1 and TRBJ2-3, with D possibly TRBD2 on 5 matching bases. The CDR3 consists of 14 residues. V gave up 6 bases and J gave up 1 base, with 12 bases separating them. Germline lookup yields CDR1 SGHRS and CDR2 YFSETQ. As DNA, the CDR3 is TGCGCCAGCATGCCGGGGAAGGGCACAGATACGCAGTATTTT. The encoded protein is CASMPGKGTDTQYF.

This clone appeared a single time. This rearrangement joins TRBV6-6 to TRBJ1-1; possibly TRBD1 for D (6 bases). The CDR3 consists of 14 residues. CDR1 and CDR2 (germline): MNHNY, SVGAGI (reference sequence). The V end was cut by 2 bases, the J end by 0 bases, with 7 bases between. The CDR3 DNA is TGTGCCAGCAGTTACGGACAGATGAACACTGAAGCTTTCTTT. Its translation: CASSYGQMNTEAFF.

CDR3 coding DNA: TGTGCCAGCATGGTGGACAGTCTCATGTCCTACGAGCAGTACTTC. Amino acid sequence: CASMVDSLMSYEQYF. The gene calls are TRBV7-2 and TRBJ2-7, with D possibly TRBD1 on 6 matching bases. The CDR3 contains 15 residues. CDR1 and CDR2 (germline): SGHTA, FQGNSA. V lost 7 bases and J 1 base, leaving 17 bases between the germline ends.

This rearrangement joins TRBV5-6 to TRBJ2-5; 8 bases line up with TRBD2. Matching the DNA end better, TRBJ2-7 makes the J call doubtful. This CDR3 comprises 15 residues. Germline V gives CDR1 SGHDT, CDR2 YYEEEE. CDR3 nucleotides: TGTGCCAGCAGCCTTCAGCGGGAGAGAGGATACGAGCAGTACTTC. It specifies CASSLQRERGYEQYF.

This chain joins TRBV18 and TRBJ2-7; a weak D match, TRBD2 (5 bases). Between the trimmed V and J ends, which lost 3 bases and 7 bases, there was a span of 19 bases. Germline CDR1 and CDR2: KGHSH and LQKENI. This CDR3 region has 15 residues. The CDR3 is CASSPRRADPGEQYF. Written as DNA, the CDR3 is TGTGCCAGCTCACCCCGGAGAGCGGATCCCGGGGAGCAGTACTTC.

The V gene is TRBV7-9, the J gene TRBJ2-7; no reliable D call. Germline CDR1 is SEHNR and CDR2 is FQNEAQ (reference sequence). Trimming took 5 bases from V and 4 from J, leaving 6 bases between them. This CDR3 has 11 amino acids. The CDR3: CASSPLYEQYF. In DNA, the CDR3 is TGTGCCAGCAGCCCCCTTTACGAGCAGTACTTC.